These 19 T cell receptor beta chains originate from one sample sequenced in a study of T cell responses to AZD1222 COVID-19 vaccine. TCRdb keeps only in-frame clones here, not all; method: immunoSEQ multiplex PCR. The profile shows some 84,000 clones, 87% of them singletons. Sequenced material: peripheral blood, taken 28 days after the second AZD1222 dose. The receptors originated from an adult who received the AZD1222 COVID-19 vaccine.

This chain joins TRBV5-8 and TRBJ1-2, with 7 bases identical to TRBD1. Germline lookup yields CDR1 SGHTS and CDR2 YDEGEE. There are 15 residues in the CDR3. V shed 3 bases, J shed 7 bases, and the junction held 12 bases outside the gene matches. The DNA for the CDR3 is TGTGCCAGCAGCTGGCGACAGGGACCACAGGGTGGCTACACCTTC. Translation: CASSWRQGPQGGYTF.

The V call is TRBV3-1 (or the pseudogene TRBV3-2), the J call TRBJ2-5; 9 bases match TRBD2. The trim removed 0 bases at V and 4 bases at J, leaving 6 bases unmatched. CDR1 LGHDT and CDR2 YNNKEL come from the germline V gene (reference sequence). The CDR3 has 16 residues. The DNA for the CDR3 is TGTGCCAGCAGCCAAGATGGGCGGGGGGGCGCAGAGACCCAGTACTTC. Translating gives CASSQDGRGGAETQYF.

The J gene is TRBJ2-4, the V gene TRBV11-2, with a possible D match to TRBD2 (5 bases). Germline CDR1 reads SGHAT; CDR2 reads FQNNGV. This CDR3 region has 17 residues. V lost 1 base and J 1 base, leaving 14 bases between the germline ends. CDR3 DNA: TGTGCCAGCAGCTTAGTGACCGGGCGCGGGGCCAAAAACATTCAGTACTTC. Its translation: CASSLVTGRGAKNIQYF.

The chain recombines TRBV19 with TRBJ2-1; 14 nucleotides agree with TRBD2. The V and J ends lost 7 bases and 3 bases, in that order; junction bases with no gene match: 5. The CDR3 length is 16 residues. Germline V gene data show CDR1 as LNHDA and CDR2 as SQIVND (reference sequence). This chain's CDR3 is CASMGTSGGRYNEQFF. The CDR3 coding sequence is TGTGCCAGTATGGGGACTAGCGGGGGACGCTACAATGAGCAGTTCTTC.

The CDR3 region has the DNA TGCGCCAGCAGGTGTACAAGACAGAACACCGGGGAGCTGTTTTTT. Its translation: CASRCTRQNTGELFF. The J gene is TRBJ2-2, the V gene TRBV23-1; D is unclear. TRBV23-1 is placed among ORFs of uncertain function. The germline V and J ends were trimmed by 6 bases and 1 base, with 12 bases remaining between them. The CDR3 contains 15 residues.

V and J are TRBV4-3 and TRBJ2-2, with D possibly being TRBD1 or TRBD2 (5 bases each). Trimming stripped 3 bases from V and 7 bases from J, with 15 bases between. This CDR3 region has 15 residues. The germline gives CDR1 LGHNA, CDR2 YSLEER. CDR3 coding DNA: TGCGCCAGCAGCCATAACTCCCGAGGGGTCGGGGAGCTGTTTTTT. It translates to CASSHNSRGVGELFF.

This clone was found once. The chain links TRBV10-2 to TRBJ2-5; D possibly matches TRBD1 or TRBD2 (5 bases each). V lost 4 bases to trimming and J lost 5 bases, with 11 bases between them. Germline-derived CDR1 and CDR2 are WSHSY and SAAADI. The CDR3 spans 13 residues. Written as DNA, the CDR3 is TGCGCCAGCAGTGTGAGAGGGGACGAGACCCAGTACTTC. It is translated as CASSVRGDETQYF.

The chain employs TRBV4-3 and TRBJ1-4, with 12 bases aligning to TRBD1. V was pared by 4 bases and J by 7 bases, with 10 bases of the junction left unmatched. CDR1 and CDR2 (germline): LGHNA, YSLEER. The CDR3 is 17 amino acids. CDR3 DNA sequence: TGCGCCAGCAGCCGCTCCGGGACAGGGGGCTCTCGTGAAAAACTGTTTTTT. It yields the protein CASSRSGTGGSREKLFF.

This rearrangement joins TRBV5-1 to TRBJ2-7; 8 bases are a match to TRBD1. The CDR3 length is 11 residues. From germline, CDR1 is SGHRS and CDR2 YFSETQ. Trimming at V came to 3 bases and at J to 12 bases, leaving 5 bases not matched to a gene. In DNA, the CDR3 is TGCGCCAGCAGCTCAGGGGGCCTGGGGTACTTC. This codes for CASSSGGLGYF.

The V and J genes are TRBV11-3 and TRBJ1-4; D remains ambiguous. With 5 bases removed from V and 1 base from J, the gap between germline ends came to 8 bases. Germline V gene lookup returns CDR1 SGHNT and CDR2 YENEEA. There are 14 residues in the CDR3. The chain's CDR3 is CASSPQVTNEKLFF. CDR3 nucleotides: TGTGCCAGCAGCCCTCAGGTAACTAATGAAAAACTGTTTTTT. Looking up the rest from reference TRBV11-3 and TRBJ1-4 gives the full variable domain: EAGVVQSPRYKIIEKKQPVAFWCNPISGHNTLYWYLQNLGQGPELLIRYENEEAVDDSQLPKDRFSAERLKGVDSTLKIQPAELGDSAVYLCASSPQVTNEKLFFGSGTQLSVL.

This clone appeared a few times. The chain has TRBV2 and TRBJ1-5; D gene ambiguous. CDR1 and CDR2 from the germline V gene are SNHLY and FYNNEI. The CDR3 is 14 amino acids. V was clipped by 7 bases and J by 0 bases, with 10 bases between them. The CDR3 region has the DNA TGTGCCAGCAAGGCCGTTAATAGCAATCAGCCCCAGCATTTT. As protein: CASKAVNSNQPQHF.

CDR3 amino acids: CASSMLETGGNGYTF. As DNA, the CDR3 is TGTGCCAGTAGTATGCTCGAGACAGGGGGCAATGGCTACACCTTC. This chain joins TRBV19 and TRBJ1-2; 10 nucleotides align to TRBD1. The V gene end was trimmed by 3 bases and the J gene end by 6 bases; junction bases not matched to a gene: 7. The CDR3 has 15 amino acids. Germline CDR1 and CDR2: LNHDA and SQIVND (reference sequence). Complete variable domain (other parts from reference TRBV19 and TRBJ1-2): DGGITQSPKYLFRKEGQNVTLSCEQNLNHDAMYWYRQDPGQGLRLIYYSQIVNDFQKGDIAEGYSVSREKKESFPLTVTSAQKNPTAFYLCASSMLETGGNGYTFGSGTRLTVV.

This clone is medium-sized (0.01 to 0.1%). The CDR3 spells CASSIDRRLETQYF. For the CDR3, the DNA is TGTGCCAGTAGTATAGATCGCCGGTTGGAGACCCAGTACTTC. The gene calls are TRBV19 and TRBJ2-5; D gene uncertain. Germline CDR1 is LNHDA and CDR2 is SQIVND (reference sequence). The germline V and J ends were trimmed by 0 bases and 5 bases, with 10 bases remaining between them. The CDR3 totals 14 residues.

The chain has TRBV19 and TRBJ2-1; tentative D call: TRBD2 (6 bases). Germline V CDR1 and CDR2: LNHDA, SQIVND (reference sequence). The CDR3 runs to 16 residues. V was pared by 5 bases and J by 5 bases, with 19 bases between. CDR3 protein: CASSAGPGDSHNEQFF. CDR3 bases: TGTGCCAGTAGTGCGGGTCCGGGAGATTCCCACAATGAGCAGTTCTTC.

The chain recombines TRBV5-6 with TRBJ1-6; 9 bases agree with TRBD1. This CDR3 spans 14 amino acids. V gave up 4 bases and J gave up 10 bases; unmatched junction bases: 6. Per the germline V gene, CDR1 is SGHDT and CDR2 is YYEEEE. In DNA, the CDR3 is TGTGCCAGCAGCGCCGGGACAGGGAGGTCACCCCTCCACTTT. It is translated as CASSAGTGRSPLHF.

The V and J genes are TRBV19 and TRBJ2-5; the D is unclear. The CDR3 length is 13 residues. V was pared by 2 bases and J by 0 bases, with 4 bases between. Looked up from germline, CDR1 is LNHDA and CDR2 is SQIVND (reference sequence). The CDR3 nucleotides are TGTGCCAGTAGTATATCAGACCAAGAGACCCAGTACTTC. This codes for CASSISDQETQYF.

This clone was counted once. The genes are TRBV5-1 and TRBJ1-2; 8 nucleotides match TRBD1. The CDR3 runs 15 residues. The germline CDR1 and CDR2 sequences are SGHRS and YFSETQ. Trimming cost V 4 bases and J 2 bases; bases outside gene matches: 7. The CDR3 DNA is TGCGCCAGCAGCACAAGGACAGGGACCAACTATGGCTACACCTTC. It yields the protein CASSTRTGTNYGYTF.

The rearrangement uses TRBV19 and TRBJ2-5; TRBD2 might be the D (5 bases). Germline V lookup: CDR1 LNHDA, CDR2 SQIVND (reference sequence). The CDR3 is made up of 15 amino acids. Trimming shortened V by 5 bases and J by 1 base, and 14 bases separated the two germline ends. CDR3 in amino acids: CASSAWESPQETQYF. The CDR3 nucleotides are TGTGCCAGTAGTGCCTGGGAGAGCCCCCAAGAGACCCAGTACTTC.

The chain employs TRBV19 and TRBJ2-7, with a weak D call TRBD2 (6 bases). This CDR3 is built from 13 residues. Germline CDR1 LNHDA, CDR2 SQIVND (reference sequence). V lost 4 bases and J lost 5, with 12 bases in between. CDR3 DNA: TGTGCCAGTAGTACGGCAGGAGGGAACGAGCAGTACTTC. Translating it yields CASSTAGGNEQYF.